A single sample gave rise to the 26 T cell receptor beta chains below, sequenced in a study of T cell responses to AZD1222 COVID-19 vaccine. The repertoire was sequenced with immunoSEQ multiplex PCR; TCRdb's copy has only in-frame clones and lacks some. The profile shows roughly 120,000 clones, roughly nine tenths of them singletons. The starting material was peripheral blood, obtained on day 0 of AZD1222 vaccination. These receptors were obtained from an adult in good health.

The chain links TRBV11-3 to TRBJ2-5; 10 bases align to TRBD1. J lost 5 bases, V lost 6 bases, and 6 bases had no gene match. Germline V gene data show CDR1 as SGHNT and CDR2 as YENEEA. There are 14 residues in the CDR3. The CDR3 DNA is TGTGCCAGCAGTAGGGACAGGGGATGGGAGACCCAGTACTTC. Translation gives CASSRDRGWETQYF.

This clone appeared a single time. V and J are TRBV29-1 and TRBJ2-7, with 7 bases lining up with TRBD1. V shed 6 bases and J 2 bases; nucleotides not matched to a gene: 7. CDR1 is SQVTM and CDR2 is ANQGSEA in the germline V gene. The CDR3 extends over 13 amino acids. CDR3 in DNA: TGCAGCGTCGTCAGACAGGGAACCTACGAGCAGTACTTC. Its protein product is CSVVRQGTYEQYF.

The chain recombines TRBV3-1 (or the pseudogene TRBV3-2) with TRBJ1-2; TRBD1 agrees at 9 bases. V was pared by 6 bases and J by 4 bases, with 6 bases of the junction left unmatched. Germline-derived CDR1 and CDR2 are LGHDT and YNNKEL (reference sequence). This CDR3 has 14 amino acids. The CDR3 protein is CASSNDRGSYGYTF. In DNA, the CDR3 is TGTGCCAGCAGTAACGACAGGGGGTCCTATGGCTACACCTTC.

V gene TRBV5-1 combines with J gene TRBJ2-1; D possibly corresponds to TRBD2 (5 bases). V dropped 1 base and J dropped 2 bases, with 7 bases sitting between them. The CDR3 consists of 14 residues. The germline V gene encodes CDR1 SGHRS and CDR2 YFSETQ. The CDR3 DNA is TGCGCCAGCAGCTTGCCAGCGGCCTACAATGAGCAGTTCTTC. Translated, it gives CASSLPAAYNEQFF. Variable domain in full (rest from reference TRBV5-1 and TRBJ2-1): KAGVTQTPRYLIKTRGQQVTLSCSPISGHRSVSWYQQTPGQGLQFLFEYFSETQRNKGNFPGRFSGRQFSNSRSEMNVSTLELGDSALYLCASSLPAAYNEQFFGPGTRLTVL.

The chain links TRBV27 to TRBJ2-3; 11 nucleotides line up with TRBD1. Trimming cost V 6 bases and J 7 bases; bases outside gene matches: 6. The germline CDR1 and CDR2 sequences are MNHEY and SMNVEV (reference sequence). The CDR3 is made up of 14 amino acids. CDR3 coding DNA: TGTGCCAGCAGCCGGACAGGGGGCCTGAATACGCAGTATTTT. Protein product: CASSRTGGLNTQYF.

The chain employs TRBV28 and TRBJ2-3; 9 nucleotides line up with TRBD1. The length of the CDR3 is 14 residues. The V segment lost 2 bases and the J segment 6 bases; nucleotides outside the gene matches: 3. Germline V gives CDR1 MDHEN, CDR2 SYDVKM. The CDR3 spells CASSLKGTGDTQYF. The DNA for the CDR3 is TGTGCCAGCAGTTTAAAAGGGACAGGGGATACGCAGTATTTT.

The chain is built from TRBV18 and TRBJ2-7; TRBD1 might be the D (5 bases). The CDR3 covers 17 residues. Trimming shortened V by 0 bases and J by 1 base, and 16 bases separated the two germline ends. Germline loops: CDR1 KGHSH, CDR2 LQKENI. CDR3 residues: CASSPPGPTDDSYEQYF. CDR3 sequence (DNA): TGTGCCAGCTCACCACCCGGACCGACAGATGATTCCTACGAGCAGTACTTC.

This chain uses TRBV27 with TRBJ1-1; TRBD1 matches at 10 bases. There are 14 residues in the CDR3. V shed 5 bases and J 7 bases; nucleotides not matched to a gene: 7. Germline loops: CDR1 MNHEY, CDR2 SMNVEV (reference sequence). The DNA for the CDR3 is TGTGCCAGCAGTCGGACAGGGGGAGGATTTGAAGCTTTCTTT. It codes for CASSRTGGGFEAFF.

This clone was seen more than once but under ten times. The V gene is TRBV10-2, the J gene TRBJ2-7, with a weak D call TRBD2 (5 bases). The germline CDR1 and CDR2 sequences are WSHSY and SAAADI. CDR3 length: 14 residues. V was trimmed by 5 bases and J by 2 bases, leaving 13 bases between them. CDR3 sequence (DNA): TGCGCCAGCAGTTCCCCGGGGTATCCCTACGAGCAGTACTTC. Residues: CASSSPGYPYEQYF.

The V gene is TRBV19, the J gene TRBJ2-1, with D maybe TRBD2 (6 bases). The CDR3 length is 15 residues. CDR1 and CDR2 (germline): LNHDA, SQIVND (reference sequence). V lost 0 bases and J lost 8, with 14 bases in between. The CDR3 region is CASSIDNRGYYEQFF. The CDR3 DNA reads TGTGCCAGTAGTATAGATAACCGGGGGTACTATGAGCAGTTCTTC. Supplemented by reference TRBV19 and TRBJ2-1, the full variable domain reads DGGITQSPKYLFRKEGQNVTLSCEQNLNHDAMYWYRQDPGQGLRLIYYSQIVNDFQKGDIAEGYSVSREKKESFPLTVTSAQKNPTAFYLCASSIDNRGYYEQFFGPGTRLTVL.

The genes are TRBV11-2 and TRBJ2-2, with no clear D. The V and J ends lost 7 bases and 0 bases respectively, with 18 bases between them. The CDR3 totals 17 residues. Per the germline V gene, CDR1 is SGHAT and CDR2 is FQNNGV. The CDR3: CASIPRPDSTNTGELFF. As DNA, the CDR3 is TGTGCCAGCATCCCCCGGCCGGATTCAACGAACACCGGGGAGCTGTTTTTT.

The rearrangement uses TRBV18 and TRBJ1-5; maybe TRBD1 (6 bases). Germline loops: CDR1 KGHSH, CDR2 LQKENI. With 4 bases removed from V and 5 bases from J, the gap between germline ends came to 12 bases. The CDR3 consists of 14 residues. CDR3 loop: CASSLQGLDQPQHF. The CDR3 DNA is TGTGCCAGCTCACTACAGGGACTCGATCAGCCCCAGCATTTT.

The chain links TRBV3-1 (or the pseudogene TRBV3-2) to TRBJ2-1; D perhaps matches TRBD1 (6 bases). Germline V lookup: CDR1 LGHDT, CDR2 YNNKEL (reference sequence). This CDR3 contains 15 residues. The V gene lost 4 bases and the J gene lost 5 bases, with 15 bases spanning the gap. DNA of the CDR3: TGTGCCAGCAGCCTGCCCGCCAGGGGAAACAATGAGCAGTTCTTC. As protein: CASSLPARGNNEQFF.

The genes are TRBV30 and TRBJ1-4; 7 nucleotides match TRBD1. This CDR3 spans 13 amino acids. Germline CDR1 is GTSNPN and CDR2 is SVGIG (reference sequence). Losses at the gene ends were 3 bases for V and 7 bases for J; bases not matched to a gene: 5. CDR3 coding DNA: TGTGCCTGGAGCGTCAGGGGGGGTGAAAAACTGTTTTTT. Protein sequence: CAWSVRGGEKLFF.

This clone was seen only once. J is TRBJ2-3 and V is TRBV9; D may be TRBD2 (6 bases). Germline-derived CDR1 and CDR2 are SGDLS and YYNGEE. This CDR3 comprises 15 residues. The V and J ends lost 2 bases and 0 bases respectively, with 10 bases between them. The CDR3 DNA reads as TGTGCCAGCAGCGTGGGGGGATCTAGCACAGATACGCAGTATTTT. Its translation: CASSVGGSSTDTQYF.

CDR3 coding DNA: TGTGCCAGCAGCTTGACAGAAGGTGAGCAGTTCTTC. Translated: CASSLTEGEQFF. The gene calls are TRBV11-3 and TRBJ2-1; a weak D match, TRBD1 (5 bases). Trimming took off 3 bases at V and 9 bases at J, with 9 bases between the two ends. Germline CDR1 and CDR2: SGHNT and YENEEA. The CDR3 length is 12 residues.

A single count supports this clone. V and J are TRBV6-2 or TRBV6-3 and TRBJ2-7, with TRBD2 matching 9 bases. Germline values: CDR1 MNHEY, CDR2 SVGEGT. Losses at the gene ends were 6 bases for V and 5 bases for J; bases not matched to a gene: 8. This CDR3 contains 14 residues. The CDR3 DNA follows: TGTGCCAGCAGCAGACTAGCGGACCGCGACGAGCAGTACTTC. It is translated as CASSRLADRDEQYF.

The chain employs TRBV19 and TRBJ1-2, with unresolved D. Trimming stripped 2 bases from V and 7 bases from J, with 11 bases between. CDR1 is LNHDA, CDR2 SQIVND, per germline (reference sequence). CDR3 size: 13 residues. CDR3 nucleotide sequence: TGTGCCAGTAGTATACCAACAGTGAGTGGCTACACCTTC. It is translated as CASSIPTVSGYTF. The full variable domain, rest sourced from reference TRBV19 and TRBJ1-2, is DGGITQSPKYLFRKEGQNVTLSCEQNLNHDAMYWYRQDPGQGLRLIYYSQIVNDFQKGDIAEGYSVSREKKESFPLTVTSAQKNPTAFYLCASSIPTVSGYTFGSGTRLTVV.

The chain recombines TRBV4-3 with TRBJ2-7; D remains unclear. The V gene lost 0 bases and the J gene lost 0 bases, with 6 bases spanning the gap. The CDR3 covers 14 residues. Germline CDR1 and CDR2: LGHNA and YSLEER. CDR3 DNA sequence: TGCGCCAGCAGCCAAGATTACAACTCCTACGAGCAGTACTTC. It yields the protein CASSQDYNSYEQYF.

This chain links TRBV6-2 or TRBV6-3 with TRBJ1-5; D gene unclear. Germline V gene sequence: CDR1 MNHEY, CDR2 SVGEGT. This CDR3 is built from 12 residues. V was clipped by 5 bases and J by 4 bases, with 6 bases between them. Written as DNA, the CDR3 is TGTGCCAGCAGTGACGGTAATCAGCCCCAGCATTTT. Amino acid sequence: CASSDGNQPQHF.

This clone appeared a single time. The chain carries TRBV7-2 and TRBJ1-5; TRBD1 might be the D (6 bases). V was trimmed by 2 bases and J by 3 bases, leaving 14 bases between them. Germline V lookup: CDR1 SGHTA, CDR2 FQGNSA. The CDR3 loop spans 16 amino acids. CDR3 region: CASSLKGQAFNQPQHF. The CDR3 DNA sequence: TGTGCCAGCAGCTTAAAGGGACAAGCTTTCAATCAGCCCCAGCATTTT. Drawing the rest from reference TRBV7-2 and TRBJ1-5, the complete variable domain is GAGVSQSPSNKVTEKGKDVELRCDPISGHTALYWYRQSLGQGLEFLIYFQGNSAPDKSGLPSDRFSAERTGGSVSTLTIQRTQQEDSAVYLCASSLKGQAFNQPQHFGDGTRLSIL.

The chain employs TRBV5-1 and TRBJ2-7; 12 bases map to TRBD1. The CDR3 is 16 amino acids. Trimming cost V 1 base and J 7 bases; bases outside gene matches: 9. The germline V gene has CDR1 SGHRS and CDR2 YFSETQ. In DNA, the CDR3 is TGCGCCAGCAGCTTGCCCCCGGGACAGGGGGCGGGGGAGCAGTACTTC. Amino acid sequence: CASSLPPGQGAGEQYF. Variable domain in full (rest from reference TRBV5-1 and TRBJ2-7): KAGVTQTPRYLIKTRGQQVTLSCSPISGHRSVSWYQQTPGQGLQFLFEYFSETQRNKGNFPGRFSGRQFSNSRSEMNVSTLELGDSALYLCASSLPPGQGAGEQYFGPGTRLTVT.

The chain carries TRBV19 and TRBJ1-5, with 8 bases matching TRBD1. The CDR3 has 16 residues. After removal of 8 bases from V and 2 bases from J, the junction contained 11 bases not matched to a gene. The germline V gene has CDR1 LNHDA and CDR2 SQIVND (reference sequence). This CDR3 is CASSRDGTGRNQPQHF. CDR3 nucleotides: TGTGCCAGTTCGAGGGACGGGACAGGACGCAATCAGCCCCAGCATTTT.

The genes are TRBV2 and TRBJ1-2, with 7 bases matching TRBD1. The CDR3 loop spans 14 amino acids. The germline V gene has CDR1 SNHLY and CDR2 FYNNEI. J gave up 2 bases and V 6 bases, and 6 bases lay outside the gene matches. DNA of the CDR3: TGTGCCAGCAGGCTAGGGGGCCCCAACTATGGCTACACCTTC. Its protein is CASRLGGPNYGYTF.

V usage is TRBV6-2 or TRBV6-3 and J usage is TRBJ2-7; D is uncertain. This CDR3 contains 12 residues. In germline, CDR1 is MNHEY, CDR2 SVGEGT. Trimming removed 3 bases at V and 7 bases at J, with 10 bases between. The CDR3 nucleotides read TGTGCCAGCAGTTATCTCCTACGGGAGCAGTACTTC. Translation: CASSYLLREQYF.

This sequence joins TRBV19 and TRBJ1-6, with D possibly TRBD1 on 5 matching bases. This CDR3 comprises 16 residues. CDR1 is LNHDA, CDR2 SQIVND, per germline (reference sequence). V lost 6 bases, J lost 2 bases, and 14 bases lay in between. CDR3 sequence reads: CASSEGGATYNSPLHF. CDR3 in DNA: TGTGCCAGTAGCGAGGGAGGGGCGACCTATAATTCACCCCTCCACTTT.